The clone carrying this TCR beta chain was found a few times. Antigen: not known. The data were obtained in a study of vaccination and CD4 T cells after COVID-19. At the level of the study: Six men and four women formed the convalescents, two being Hispanic. Study results and caveats: Clonotypes reactive to SARS-CoV-2 had a median that went up from around 20 to 38, but not significantly.

The Oncomine TCR Beta short-read assay was applied to DNA of cultured CD4+ T cells. The authors extracted genomic DNA from cultured CD4+ T cells. From the PCR reads, TCRdb called clonotypes with MiXCR, one entry per CDR3 protein. The sample consists of over 10,000 distinct CDR3 sequences, more than 50% of them appearing once. With 5 bases removed from V and 7 bases from J, the gap between germline ends came to 17 bases. CDR3 length: 14 residues. In germline, CDR1 is LNHNV, CDR2 YYDKDF (reference sequence). As for treatment: roughly nine-day PBMC culture with coronavirus spike peptide pools or control peptides (ViraFEST assay). TCRs were sequenced by ViraFEST after antigen-specific T cells had been expanded with peptide pools.

The TCR sequence derives from a human donor with COVID-19. The rearrangement joins TRBV15 to TRBJ1-2, with a tentative D call TRBD1 (5 bases). The input for sequencing was cultured CD4+ T cells from blood, taken after SARS-CoV-2 vaccination. The CDR3 region is CATSSNRGIGGYTF. In DNA form, the CDR3 reads TGTGCCACCAGCTCAAACCGGGGGATTGGTGGCTACACCTTC.